This T cell receptor (beta chain) comes out of a study of OX40 agonist ivuxolimab in advanced cancers. Study information: The patients received ivuxolimab by intravenous route every 2 weeks at 0.01 to 10 mg/kg. Study-wide points: Circulating CD4+ and CD8+ T cells showed clonal expansion by week 6 at 0.1 to 3.0 mg/kg.

CDR3 length equals 15 residues. In germline, CDR1 is WNHNN, CDR2 SYGVQD (reference sequence). The germline V and J ends were trimmed by 3 bases and 0 bases, with 11 bases remaining between them. Comment on this clone: Its antigen is undetermined.

Measured with immunoSEQ multiplex PCR; TCRdb has only the in-frame clones, and not every one. The repertoire holds some 65,000 clones, with 87% as singletons. Here the sequenced sample was CD4+ or CD8+ T cells sorted from blood, taken in a trial of the OX40 agonist ivuxolimab. The receptor was isolated from an adult with an advanced solid tumor such as melanoma, head and neck, liver or kidney cancer. The chain joins TRBV10-1 to TRBJ1-1, with D unclear. CDR3 in DNA: TGCGCCAGCAGTGACCAAGGCTTCATGAACACTGAAGCTTTCTTT. As protein: CASSDQGFMNTEAFF.